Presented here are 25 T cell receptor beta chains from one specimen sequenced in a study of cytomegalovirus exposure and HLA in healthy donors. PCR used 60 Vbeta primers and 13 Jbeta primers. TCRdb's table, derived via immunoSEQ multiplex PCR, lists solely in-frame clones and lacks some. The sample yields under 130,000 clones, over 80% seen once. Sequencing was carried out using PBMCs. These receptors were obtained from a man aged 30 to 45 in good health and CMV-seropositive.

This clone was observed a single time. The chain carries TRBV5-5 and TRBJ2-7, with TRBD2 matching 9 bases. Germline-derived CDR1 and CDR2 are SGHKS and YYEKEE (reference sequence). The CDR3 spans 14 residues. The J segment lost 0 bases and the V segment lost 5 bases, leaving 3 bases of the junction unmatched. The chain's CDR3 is CASSLAGDSYEQYF. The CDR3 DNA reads TGTGCCAGCAGTTTAGCGGGGGACTCCTACGAGCAGTACTTC. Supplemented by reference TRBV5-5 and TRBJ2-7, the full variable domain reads DAGVTQSPTHLIKTRGQQVTLRCSPISGHKSVSWYQQVLGQGPQFIFQYYEKEERGRGNFPDRFSARQFPNYSSELNVNALLLGDSALYLCASSLAGDSYEQYFGPGTRLTVT.

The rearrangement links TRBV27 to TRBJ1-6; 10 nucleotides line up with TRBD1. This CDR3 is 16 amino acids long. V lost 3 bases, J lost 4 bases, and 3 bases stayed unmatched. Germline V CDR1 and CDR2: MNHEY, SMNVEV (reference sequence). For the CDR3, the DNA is TGTGCCAGCAGTTTTGGACAGGGGGAATATAATTCACCCCTCCACTTT. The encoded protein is CASSFGQGEYNSPLHF.

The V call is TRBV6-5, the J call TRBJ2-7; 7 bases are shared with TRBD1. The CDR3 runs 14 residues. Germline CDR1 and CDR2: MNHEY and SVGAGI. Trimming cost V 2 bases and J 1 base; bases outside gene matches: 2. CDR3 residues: CASSYGGQSYEQYF. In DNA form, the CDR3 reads TGTGCCAGCAGTTACGGGGGACAGTCCTACGAGCAGTACTTC.

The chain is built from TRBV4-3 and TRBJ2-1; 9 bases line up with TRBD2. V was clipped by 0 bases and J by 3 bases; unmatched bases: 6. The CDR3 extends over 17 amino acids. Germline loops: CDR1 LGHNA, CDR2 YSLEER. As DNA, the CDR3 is TGCGCCAGCAGCCAAGATCCCAGCGGGGGGTACTACAATGAGCAGTTCTTC. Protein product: CASSQDPSGGYYNEQFF.

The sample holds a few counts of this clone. The CDR3 bases are TGTGCCAGCAGCTTAGACCAGACAGGGTACTACGAGCAGTACTTC. It encodes CASSLDQTGYYEQYF. The J gene is TRBJ2-7, the V gene TRBV11-2; the match to TRBD1 covers 7 bases. J was trimmed by 3 bases and V by 0 bases; bases with no gene match: 5. Germline lookup yields CDR1 SGHAT and CDR2 FQNNGV. This CDR3 spans 15 amino acids.

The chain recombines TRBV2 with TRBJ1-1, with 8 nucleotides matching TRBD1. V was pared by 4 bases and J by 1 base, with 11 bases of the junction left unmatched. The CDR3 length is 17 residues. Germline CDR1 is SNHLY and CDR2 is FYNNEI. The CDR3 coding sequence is TGTGCCAGCAGTGGCGATGTGACAGGGGCTACGAACACTGAAGCTTTCTTT. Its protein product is CASSGDVTGATNTEAFF. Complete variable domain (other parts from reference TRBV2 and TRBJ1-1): EPEVTQTPSHQVTQMGQEVILRCVPISNHLYFYWYRQILGQKVEFLVSFYNNEISEKSEIFDDQFSVERPDGSNFTLKIRSTKLEDSAMYFCASSGDVTGATNTEAFFGQGTRLTVV.

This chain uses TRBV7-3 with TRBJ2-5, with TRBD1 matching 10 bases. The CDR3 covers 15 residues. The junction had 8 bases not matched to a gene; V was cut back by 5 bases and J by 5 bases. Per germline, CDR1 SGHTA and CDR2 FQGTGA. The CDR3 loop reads CASSPRDRGWETQYF. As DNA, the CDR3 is TGTGCCAGCAGCCCCCGGGACAGGGGTTGGGAGACCCAGTACTTC.

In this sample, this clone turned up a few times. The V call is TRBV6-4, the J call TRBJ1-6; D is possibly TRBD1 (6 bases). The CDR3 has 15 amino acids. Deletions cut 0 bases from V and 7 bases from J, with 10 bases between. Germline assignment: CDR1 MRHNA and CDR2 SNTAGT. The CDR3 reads CASSDSAGENSPLHF. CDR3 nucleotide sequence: TGTGCCAGCAGTGACTCGGCAGGGGAGAATTCACCCCTCCACTTT.

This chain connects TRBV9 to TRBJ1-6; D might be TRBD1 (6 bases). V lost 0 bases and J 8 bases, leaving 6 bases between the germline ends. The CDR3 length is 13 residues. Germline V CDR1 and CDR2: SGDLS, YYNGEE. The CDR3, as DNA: TGTGCCAGCAGCGTAGGACAGGATTCACCCCTCCACTTT. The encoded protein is CASSVGQDSPLHF.

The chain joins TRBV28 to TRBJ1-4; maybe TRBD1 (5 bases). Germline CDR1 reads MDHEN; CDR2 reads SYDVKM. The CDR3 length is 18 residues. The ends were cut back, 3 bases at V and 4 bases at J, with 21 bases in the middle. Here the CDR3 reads CASSFGVAGRVVNEKLFF. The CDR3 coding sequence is TGTGCCAGCAGTTTCGGGGTTGCGGGGCGGGTAGTTAATGAAAAACTGTTTTTT. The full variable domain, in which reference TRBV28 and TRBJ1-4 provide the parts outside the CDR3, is DVKVTQSSRYLVKRTGEKVFLECVQDMDHENMFWYRQDPGLGLRLIYFSYDVKMKEKGDIPEGYSVSREKKERFSLILESASTNQTSMYLCASSFGVAGRVVNEKLFFGSGTQLSVL.

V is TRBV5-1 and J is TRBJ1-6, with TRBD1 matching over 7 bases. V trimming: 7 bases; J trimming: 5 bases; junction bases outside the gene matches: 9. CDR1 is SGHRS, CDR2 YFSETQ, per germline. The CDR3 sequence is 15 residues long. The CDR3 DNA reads TGCGCCAGCCGAATGACAGGGATTGATAATTCACCCCTCCACTTT. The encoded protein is CASRMTGIDNSPLHF.

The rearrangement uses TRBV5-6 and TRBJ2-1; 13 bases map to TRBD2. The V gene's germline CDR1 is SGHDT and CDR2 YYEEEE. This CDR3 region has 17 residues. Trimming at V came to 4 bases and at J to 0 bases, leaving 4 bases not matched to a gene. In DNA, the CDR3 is TGTGCCAGCAGCCCGGGACTAGCGGGGCCCTCCTACAATGAGCAGTTCTTC. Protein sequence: CASSPGLAGPSYNEQFF.

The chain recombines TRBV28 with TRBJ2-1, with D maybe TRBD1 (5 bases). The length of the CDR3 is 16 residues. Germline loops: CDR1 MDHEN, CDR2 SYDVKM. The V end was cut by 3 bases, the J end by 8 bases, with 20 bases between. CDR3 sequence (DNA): TGTGCCAGCAGTTTGAGTGTCAGGGCAGGTCGGGATGAGCAGTTCTTC. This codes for CASSLSVRAGRDEQFF. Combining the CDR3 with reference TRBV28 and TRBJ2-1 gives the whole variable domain DVKVTQSSRYLVKRTGEKVFLECVQDMDHENMFWYRQDPGLGLRLIYFSYDVKMKEKGDIPEGYSVSREKKERFSLILESASTNQTSMYLCASSLSVRAGRDEQFFGPGTRLTVL.

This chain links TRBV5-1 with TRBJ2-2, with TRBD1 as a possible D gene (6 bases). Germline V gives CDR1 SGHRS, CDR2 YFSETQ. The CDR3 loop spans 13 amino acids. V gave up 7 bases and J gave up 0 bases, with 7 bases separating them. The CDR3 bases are TGCGCCAGCGGACAGTCGAACACCGGGGAGCTGTTTTTT. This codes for CASGQSNTGELFF.

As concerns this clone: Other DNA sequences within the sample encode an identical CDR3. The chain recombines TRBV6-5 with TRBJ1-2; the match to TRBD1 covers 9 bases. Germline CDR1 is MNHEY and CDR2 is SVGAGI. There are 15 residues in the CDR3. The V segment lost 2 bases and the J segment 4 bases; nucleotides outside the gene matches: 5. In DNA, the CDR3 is TGTGCCAGCAGTTACCGGGGACAGGGTGTCTATGGCTACACCTTC. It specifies CASSYRGQGVYGYTF.

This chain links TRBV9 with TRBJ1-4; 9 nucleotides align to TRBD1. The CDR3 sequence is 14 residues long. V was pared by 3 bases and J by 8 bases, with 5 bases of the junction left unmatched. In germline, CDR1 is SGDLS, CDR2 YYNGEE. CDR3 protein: CASSAGQGAEKLFF. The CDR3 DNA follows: TGTGCCAGCAGCGCGGGACAGGGAGCGGAAAAACTGTTTTTT. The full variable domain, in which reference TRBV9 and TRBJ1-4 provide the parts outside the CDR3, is DSGVTQTPKHLITATGQRVTLRCSPRSGDLSVYWYQQSLDQGLQFLIQYYNGEERAKGNILERFSAQQFPDLHSELNLSSLELGDSALYFCASSAGQGAEKLFFGSGTQLSVL.

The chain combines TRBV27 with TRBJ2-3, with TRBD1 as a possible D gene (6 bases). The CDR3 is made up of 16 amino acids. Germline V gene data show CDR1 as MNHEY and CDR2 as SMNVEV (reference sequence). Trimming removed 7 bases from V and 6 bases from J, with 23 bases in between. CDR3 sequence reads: CASKKVAGAGVDTQYF. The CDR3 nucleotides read TGTGCCAGCAAAAAGGTCGCAGGGGCAGGTGTGGATACGCAGTATTTT.

The DNA for the CDR3 is TGTGCCAGCTCACCGCAGGGGGCGTCCACAGATACGCAGTATTTT. Its translation: CASSPQGASTDTQYF. The V and J genes are TRBV18 and TRBJ2-3, with TRBD1 matching over 8 bases. Germline CDR1 and CDR2: KGHSH and LQKENI. After removal of 3 bases from V and 2 bases from J, the junction contained 4 bases not matched to a gene. The CDR3 consists of 15 residues. The whole variable domain, remainder taken from reference TRBV18 and TRBJ2-3, is NAGVMQNPRHLVRRRGQEARLRCSPMKGHSHVYWYRQLPEEGLKFMVYLQKENIIDESGMPKERFSAEFPKEGPSILRIQQVVRGDSAAYFCASSPQGASTDTQYFGPGTRLTVL.

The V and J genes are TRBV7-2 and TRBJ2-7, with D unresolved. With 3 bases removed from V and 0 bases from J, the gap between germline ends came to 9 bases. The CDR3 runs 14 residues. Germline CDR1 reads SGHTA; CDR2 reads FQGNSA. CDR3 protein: CASSFVPSSYEQYF. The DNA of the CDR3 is TGTGCCAGCAGCTTCGTTCCGAGCTCCTACGAGCAGTACTTC.

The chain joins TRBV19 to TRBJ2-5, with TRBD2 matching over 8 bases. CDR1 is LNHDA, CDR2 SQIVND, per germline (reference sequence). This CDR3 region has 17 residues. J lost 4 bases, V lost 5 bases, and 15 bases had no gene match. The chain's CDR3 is CASSAGMSGGLLETQYF. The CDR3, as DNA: TGTGCCAGTAGTGCGGGGATGAGCGGGGGTCTACTAGAGACCCAGTACTTC.

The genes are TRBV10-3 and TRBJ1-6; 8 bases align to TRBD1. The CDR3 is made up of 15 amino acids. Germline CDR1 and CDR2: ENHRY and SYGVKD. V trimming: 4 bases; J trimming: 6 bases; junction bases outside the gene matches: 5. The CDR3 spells CAISVRDRSNSPLHF. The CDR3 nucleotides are TGTGCCATCAGTGTTAGGGACAGGTCTAATTCACCCCTCCACTTT.

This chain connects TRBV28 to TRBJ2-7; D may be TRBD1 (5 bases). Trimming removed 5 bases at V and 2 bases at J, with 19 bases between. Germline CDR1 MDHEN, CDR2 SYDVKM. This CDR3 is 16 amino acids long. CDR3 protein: CASSRAPPGPAYEQYF. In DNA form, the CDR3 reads TGTGCCAGCAGTCGCGCCCCTCCAGGGCCGGCCTACGAGCAGTACTTC.

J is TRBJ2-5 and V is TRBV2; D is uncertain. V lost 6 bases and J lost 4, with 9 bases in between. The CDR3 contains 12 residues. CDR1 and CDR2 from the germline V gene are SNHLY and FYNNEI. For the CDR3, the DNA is TGTGCCAGCAGCCGGTCGGGAGAGACCCAGTACTTC. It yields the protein CASSRSGETQYF.

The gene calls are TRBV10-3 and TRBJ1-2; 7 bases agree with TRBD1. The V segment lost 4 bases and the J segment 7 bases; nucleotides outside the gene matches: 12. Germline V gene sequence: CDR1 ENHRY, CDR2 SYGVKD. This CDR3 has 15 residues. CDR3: CAISGTRTGGFGYTF. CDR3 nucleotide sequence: TGTGCCATCAGTGGAACCCGGACAGGTGGTTTTGGCTACACCTTC.

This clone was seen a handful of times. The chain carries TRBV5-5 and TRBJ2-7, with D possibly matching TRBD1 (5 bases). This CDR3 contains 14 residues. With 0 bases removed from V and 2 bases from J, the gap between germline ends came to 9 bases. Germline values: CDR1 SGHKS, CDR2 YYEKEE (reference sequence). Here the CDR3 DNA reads TGTGCCAGCAGCTTGGAGGACAACCCCTACGAGCAGTACTTC. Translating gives CASSLEDNPYEQYF.